This TCR beta chain was captured in a study of human T cells and chemical hapten exposure. Across the study: Minor volume differences among pooled libraries chiefly drove per-sample TCR yield variation.

This clonotype has more than one count but fewer than ten. This CDR3 is 15 amino acids long. Trimming stripped 3 bases from V and 9 bases from J, with 19 bases between. CDR1 is SGHDT, CDR2 YYEEEE, per germline. In the authors' workflow: Sample TCR counts, which ranged from 23,224 to 690,600, had a median of roughly 96,000. MiXCR, applied by TCRdb to the RACE reads, yields one record per CDR3 protein. The V and J calls here are based on TCRdb, not the publication. The sample includes about 380,000 distinct CDR3 sequences, roughly 6% of them seen just once. Described time point: patch test 2, 6 weeks after DPC sensitization. Treatment noted: therapeutic diphenylcyclopropenone sensitization with weekly scalp DPC.

The sequence came from a woman aged 18-30 years with alopecia areata. Some clones in this sample may be carry-over from other donors' samples. Sample: whole blood, taken in connection with sensitization to the hapten diphenylcyclopropenone (DPC). The chain uses TRBV5-6 and TRBJ2-1, with D maybe TRBD1 (6 bases). CDR3 coding DNA: TGTGCCAGCAGCTCCCCTACCCAGGGGATAGCTGAGCAGTTCTTC. This translates into CASSSPTQGIAEQFF.